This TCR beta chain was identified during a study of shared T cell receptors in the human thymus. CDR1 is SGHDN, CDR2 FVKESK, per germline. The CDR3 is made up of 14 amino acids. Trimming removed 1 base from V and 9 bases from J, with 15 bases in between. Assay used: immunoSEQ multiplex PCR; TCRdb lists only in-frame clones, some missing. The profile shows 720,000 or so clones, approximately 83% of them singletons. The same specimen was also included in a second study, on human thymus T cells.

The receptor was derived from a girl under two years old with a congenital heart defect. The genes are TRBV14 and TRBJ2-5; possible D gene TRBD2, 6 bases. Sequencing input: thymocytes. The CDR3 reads CASSQAPVGEAQYF. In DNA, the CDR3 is TGTGCCAGCAGCCAAGCGCCGGTCGGGGAGGCCCAGTACTTC.